The 25 T cell receptor beta chains in this list originate from one sample, sequenced in a study of T cell repertoires in cytomegalovirus infection. TCRdb reprocessed the reads via MiXCR and lists one record per CDR3 protein. The sample contains 450,000 to 550,000 distinct CDR3 sequences, more than 15% of which appear only once. Material: CD8+ T cells from PBMCs. These receptor sequences come from a human donor in good health (CMV status not recorded). Some clones in this sample may be carry-over from other donors' samples.

This clonotype was picked up many times. The rearrangement links TRBV6-1 to TRBJ2-7, with D unresolved. The CDR3 is 14 residues long. V lost 2 bases to trimming and J lost 0 bases, with 8 bases between them. From germline, CDR1 is MNHNS and CDR2 SASEGT. CDR3 nucleotide sequence: TGTGCCAGCAGTGAATGGCTGGGCTCCTACGAGCAGTACTTC. Protein sequence: CASSEWLGSYEQYF.

This clonotype was counted a few times. The CDR3 reads CASSLDTSGRRYEQFF. In DNA form, the CDR3 reads TGTGCCAGCAGCTTAGATACTAGCGGGAGAAGATATGAGCAGTTCTTC. V gene TRBV7-9 combines with J gene TRBJ2-1; 11 nucleotides line up with TRBD2. This CDR3 region has 16 residues. Per the germline V gene, CDR1 is SEHNR and CDR2 is FQNEAQ (reference sequence). V shed 1 base and J 8 bases; nucleotides not matched to a gene: 7.

In this sample, this clonotype turned up many times. This sequence joins TRBV27 and TRBJ1-4; the D gene is possibly TRBD1 (6 bases). Germline V lookup: CDR1 MNHEY, CDR2 SMNVEV (reference sequence). V lost 6 bases to trimming and J lost 5 bases, with 13 bases between them. The CDR3 contains 14 residues. CDR3 sequence reads: CASRLQGGNEKLFF. In DNA form, the CDR3 reads TGTGCCAGCAGACTACAGGGTGGAAATGAAAAACTGTTTTTT.

This clonotype occurred a few times. This chain links TRBV30 with TRBJ2-7; 16 bases map to TRBD2. In germline, CDR1 is GTSNPN, CDR2 SVGIG (reference sequence). V was clipped by 8 bases and J by 3 bases; unmatched bases: 1. The CDR3 spans 13 residues. CDR3 in DNA: TGTGCCGGGACTAGCGGGAGGGACTACGAGCAGTACTTC. Encoded protein: CAGTSGRDYEQYF.

The chain uses TRBV5-1 and TRBJ1-1, with 8 bases aligning to TRBD1. V lost 6 bases, J lost 5 bases, and 9 bases stayed unmatched. The CDR3 is 14 amino acids. The germline gives CDR1 SGHRS, CDR2 YFSETQ. CDR3 region: CASTMTGVGTEAFF. CDR3 coding DNA: TGCGCCAGCACTATGACAGGGGTAGGAACTGAAGCTTTCTTT. The complete variable domain, with remaining parts taken from reference TRBV5-1 and TRBJ1-1, reads KAGVTQTPRYLIKTRGQQVTLSCSPISGHRSVSWYQQTPGQGLQFLFEYFSETQRNKGNFPGRFSGRQFSNSRSEMNVSTLELGDSALYLCASTMTGVGTEAFFGQGTRLTVV.

For the CDR3, the DNA is TGTGCCAGCAGCGTAAAAGCGGGAGGAAAGGCAGATACGCAGTATTTT. Translating gives CASSVKAGGKADTQYF. The J gene is TRBJ2-3, the V gene TRBV9; 9 bases are shared with TRBD2. V lost 1 base and J lost 4; bases outside the gene matches: 7. The CDR3 runs to 16 residues. Looked up from germline, CDR1 is SGDLS and CDR2 is YYNGEE.

This clonotype was seen ten or more times. J is TRBJ2-6 and V is TRBV12-5; 8 positions match TRBD2. Germline V gene lookup returns CDR1 LGHNT and CDR2 FRNRAP. The CDR3 has 17 amino acids. The J segment lost 3 bases and the V segment lost 5 bases, leaving 9 bases of the junction unmatched. The CDR3 DNA follows: TGTGCTAGTGGTCGATTAGCTAGCGGGTTTGGGGCCAACGTCCTGACTTTC. This sequence encodes CASGRLASGFGANVLTF.

Many counts were recorded for this clonotype. This chain uses TRBV15 with TRBJ1-1; 9 bases match TRBD1. Germline V gene sequence: CDR1 LNHNV, CDR2 YYDKDF (reference sequence). V was pared by 5 bases and J by 3 bases, with 4 bases of the junction left unmatched. This CDR3 is 14 amino acids long. CDR3 nucleotide sequence: TGTGCCACCAGCGAACAGGGGGCCGACACTGAAGCTTTCTTT. It codes for CATSEQGADTEAFF.

This clonotype appeared many times. This chain joins TRBV6-1 and TRBJ2-7; no firm D call. The germline V gene encodes CDR1 MNHNS and CDR2 SASEGT. V lost 1 base and J lost 3, with 7 bases in between. The CDR3 runs 13 residues. CDR3 amino acids: CASSEDSHYEQYF. The CDR3 region has the DNA TGTGCCAGCAGTGAAGACAGCCACTACGAGCAGTACTTC.

This clonotype came up many times. V gene TRBV28 combines with J gene TRBJ2-3; TRBD1 might be the D (6 bases). The CDR3 has 16 amino acids. V was cut by 6 bases and J by 8 bases, with 24 bases left in between. Germline V lookup: CDR1 MDHEN, CDR2 SYDVKM. CDR3 in DNA: TGTGCCAGCAGCTCGACCGGGACATTCGAACGGGGTACGCAGTATTTT. It codes for CASSSTGTFERGTQYF.

This clonotype has more than one count but fewer than ten. This chain links TRBV29-1 with TRBJ2-3; D might be TRBD1 (5 bases). Germline V gene data show CDR1 as SQVTM and CDR2 as ANQGSEA. V was clipped by 6 bases and J by 3 bases, with 16 bases between them. The CDR3 runs to 14 residues. CDR3: CSVATDRQTDTQYF. CDR3 sequence (DNA): TGCAGCGTGGCGACAGACCGTCAGACAGATACGCAGTATTTT.

The CDR3 DNA reads as TGTGCCAGCAGCTTCGAGGCCACTAGTACCTACAATGAGCAGTTCTTC. Translation: CASSFEATSTYNEQFF. The rearrangement joins TRBV4-2 to TRBJ2-1, with TRBD2 as a possible D gene (5 bases). The V and J ends lost 5 bases and 2 bases respectively, with 16 bases between them. The CDR3 length is 16 residues. Germline lookup yields CDR1 LGHNA and CDR2 YNFKEQ.

This clonotype turned up a few times. The chain carries TRBV12-3 or TRBV12-4 and TRBJ2-7, with 8 positions matching TRBD2. The J segment lost 3 bases and the V segment lost 5 bases, leaving 12 bases of the junction unmatched. This CDR3 has 16 amino acids. The DNA for the CDR3 is TGTGCCAGCAGTCCATTCAGAACGGGGGGGGTCTACGAGCAGTACTTC. Residues: CASSPFRTGGVYEQYF.

This clonotype was seen many times. This chain connects TRBV27 to TRBJ2-3; 8 bases align to TRBD1. This CDR3 is 12 amino acids long. Trimming took 8 bases from V and 4 from J; bases not matched to a gene: 2. Germline V gene lookup returns CDR1 MNHEY and CDR2 SMNVEV (reference sequence). CDR3 coding DNA: TGTGCCAGCGACAGGGGCCCAGATACGCAGTATTTT. Encoded protein: CASDRGPDTQYF.

This clonotype has at least ten counts. V usage is TRBV28 and J usage is TRBJ1-1; 7 bases are shared with TRBD1. This CDR3 spans 14 amino acids. V was clipped by 10 bases and J by 5 bases; unmatched bases: 13. Germline-derived CDR1 and CDR2 are MDHEN and SYDVKM. CDR3 amino acids: CATNEFLQGTEAFF. The CDR3 DNA reads TGTGCCACCAATGAATTTTTACAGGGGACTGAAGCTTTCTTT.

This clonotype has ten or more counts. The chain carries TRBV7-6 and TRBJ2-1; TRBD1 aligns across 7 bases. The CDR3 sequence is 14 residues long. After removal of 3 bases from V and 8 bases from J, the junction contained 7 bases not matched to a gene. Germline values: CDR1 SGHVS, CDR2 FNYEAQ. The CDR3 sequence: CASSLAGGRDEQFF. The CDR3 nucleotides are TGTGCCAGCAGCTTGGCAGGGGGAAGGGATGAGCAGTTCTTC. Variable domain in full (rest from reference TRBV7-6 and TRBJ2-1): GAGVSQSPRYKVTKRGQDVALRCDPISGHVSLYWYRQALGQGPEFLTYFNYEAQQDKSGLPNDRFSAERPEGSISTLTIQRTEQRDSAMYRCASSLAGGRDEQFFGPGTRLTVL.

The V and J genes are TRBV5-5 and TRBJ1-1, with TRBD1 as a possible D gene (6 bases). The CDR3 spans 14 residues. V lost 2 bases, J lost 1 base, and 9 bases lay in between. Per germline, CDR1 SGHKS and CDR2 YYEKEE (reference sequence). This CDR3 is CASSFWDKNTEAFF. The DNA for the CDR3 is TGTGCCAGCAGCTTTTGGGACAAGAACACTGAAGCTTTCTTT.

This clonotype was counted a single time. Since no conserved phenylalanine or tryptophan closes the CDR3, a read error is the likely cause. This sequence joins TRBV2 and TRBJ1-1; TRBD1 might be the D (6 bases). Germline V gene data show CDR1 as SNHLY and CDR2 as FYNNEI. The CDR3 sequence is 16 residues long. The CDR3 region has the DNA TGTGCCAGCAGGGAAGGGGGACGGACGCTGAACACTGAAGCTTTCTTA. Translation: CASREGGRTLNTEAFL.

The J gene is TRBJ2-7, the V gene TRBV19; D is unresolved. Germline values: CDR1 LNHDA, CDR2 SQIVND (reference sequence). The CDR3 totals 11 residues. V lost 5 bases and J lost 5, with 7 bases in between. CDR3 sequence: CASSPEDEQYF. The CDR3 coding sequence is TGTGCCAGTAGTCCTGAGGACGAGCAGTACTTC.

In its sample, this clonotype was seen a few times. The gene calls are TRBV6-6 and TRBJ2-1; perhaps TRBD2 as D (7 bases). From germline, CDR1 is MNHNY and CDR2 SVGAGI (reference sequence). Trimming stripped 0 bases from V and 5 bases from J, with 17 bases between. This CDR3 contains 17 residues. CDR3 nucleotides: TGTGCCAGCAGTTACTCGTATGGGGCGGGGGCCCACAATGAGCAGTTCTTC. Its protein product is CASSYSYGAGAHNEQFF.

The rearrangement links TRBV28 to TRBJ2-7; D gene ambiguous. This CDR3 contains 12 residues. Germline V CDR1 and CDR2: MDHEN, SYDVKM. Trimming stripped 3 bases from V and 2 bases from J, with 5 bases between. The CDR3 reads CASSFQTYEQYF. In nucleotides, the CDR3 is TGTGCCAGCAGTTTTCAAACCTACGAGCAGTACTTC.

This clonotype occurred many times. This chain joins TRBV7-9 and TRBJ1-2, with no clear D. CDR3 length equals 13 residues. Per germline, CDR1 SEHNR and CDR2 FQNEAQ (reference sequence). V dropped 4 bases and J dropped 2 bases, with 8 bases sitting between them. The CDR3 region is CASSSVSNYGYTF. The CDR3 region has the DNA TGTGCCAGCAGCTCTGTTTCGAACTATGGCTACACCTTC.

This clonotype was found a few times. The chain has TRBV9 and TRBJ1-1, with D maybe TRBD1 (6 bases). The CDR3 totals 16 residues. Trimming pared 3 bases from V and 2 bases from J, leaving 17 bases between. From germline, CDR1 is SGDLS and CDR2 YYNGEE. Written as DNA, the CDR3 is TGTGCCAGCAGCGCTCCCCTGGCGGACAGTAACACTGAAGCTTTCTTT. Its protein product is CASSAPLADSNTEAFF.

At least ten counts were recorded for this clonotype. The rearrangement uses TRBV2 and TRBJ1-1, with TRBD1 matching over 9 bases. CDR1 is SNHLY, CDR2 FYNNEI, per germline. The CDR3 runs 14 residues. V lost 5 bases, J lost 3 bases, and 4 bases stayed unmatched. The CDR3 is CASSPRTGDTEAFF. CDR3 DNA sequence: TGTGCCAGCAGTCCCAGGACAGGGGACACTGAAGCTTTCTTT.

Concerning this clonotype: This may come from a read error, since a much larger clone is one base off. The rearrangement links TRBV6-5 to TRBJ1-2, with 9 bases that match TRBD1. The CDR3 length is 14 residues. The trim removed 5 bases at V and 6 bases at J, leaving 7 bases unmatched. Germline V gives CDR1 MNHEY, CDR2 SVGAGI. The CDR3 sequence is CASSPQGACDGYTF. Here the CDR3 DNA reads TGTGCCAGCAGTCCACAGGGGGCGTGTGATGGCTACACCTTC.